A selection of T cell receptor beta chains follows, all from one sample in a study of T cell repertoires in cytomegalovirus infection. These receptors are not linked to any known antigen. TCRdb called the reads again in MiXCR, with one record for every CDR3 protein. The data contain 71,000 or so distinct CDR3 sequences, 20% to 25% of them singletons. The sample here was CD8+ T cells from cultured PBMCs, taken from culture after CMV antigen stimulation. These receptors came from a human donor in good health (CMV status not recorded). Some clones in this sample may be carry-over from other donors' samples. The CDR3 runs from the conserved cysteine through the conserved F or W. Each record gives: V gene, clone size, D gene, J gene, CDR3 protein, CDR3 DNA. D genes are given only for firm matches. Size tells how often a clone was seen (once, few, many) or the class of an expanded clone, and some rows leave it out.

V: TRBV28; size: .; D: TRBD1; J: TRBJ2-5; CDR3: CASSLRQGQETQYF; DNA: TGTGCCAGCAGTCTCCGACAGGGCCAAGAGACCCAGTACTTC
V: TRBV7-9; size: .; D: TRBD1; J: TRBJ2-5; CDR3: CASSPDSGGETQYF; DNA: TGTGCCAGCAGCCCGGACTCAGGGGGAGAGACCCAGTACTTC
V: TRBV12-3/TRBV12-4; size: many; D: .; J: TRBJ2-7; CDR3: CASSLAGSSYEQYF; DNA: TGTGCCAGCAGTTTAGCGGGGAGCTCCTACGAGCAGTACTTC
V: TRBV7-4; size: few; D: .; J: TRBJ1-1; CDR3: CASSLSGAEAFF; DNA: TGTGCCAGCAGCTTGTCCGGGGCTGAAGCTTTCTTT
V: TRBV23-1; size: few; D: TRBD1; J: TRBJ2-5; CDR3: CASSQSRDRGETQYF; DNA: TGCGCCAGCAGTCAATCCCGGGACAGGGGTGAGACCCAGTACTTC
V: TRBV7-9; size: .; D: TRBD2; J: TRBJ2-1; CDR3: CASTSGVAGPEQFF; DNA: TGTGCCAGCACCTCGGGGGTAGCGGGGCCTGAGCAGTTCTTC
V: TRBV6-6; size: .; D: TRBD1; J: TRBJ1-1; CDR3: CASSYVPGGGTEAFF; DNA: TGTGCCAGCAGTTACGTTCCAGGGGGTGGTACTGAAGCTTTCTTT
V: TRBV25-1; size: .; D: .; J: TRBJ1-5; CDR3: CASSESGPDQPQHF; DNA: TGTGCCAGCAGTGAATCGGGACCTGATCAGCCCCAGCATTTT
V: TRBV7-8; size: few; D: TRBD1; J: TRBJ2-1; CDR3: CASSSHRGTWDNEQFF; DNA: TGTGCCAGCAGCTCCCACAGGGGTACATGGGACAATGAGCAGTTCTTC
V: TRBV7-9; size: .; D: TRBD1; J: TRBJ2-2; CDR3: CASTLSGGAVTGELFF; DNA: TGTGCCAGCACCCTCTCAGGGGGCGCGGTCACCGGGGAGCTGTTTTTT
V: TRBV20-1; size: few; D: .; J: TRBJ2-7; CDR3: CSARDRAGFVYEQYF; DNA: TGCAGTGCTAGAGATAGGGCAGGGTTCGTCTACGAGCAGTACTTC
V: TRBV6-6; size: .; D: .; J: TRBJ1-4; CDR3: CASSHLGGTNEKLFF; DNA: TGTGCCAGCAGCCACCTCGGGGGAACTAATGAAAAACTGTTTTTT
V: TRBV4-1; size: .; D: TRBD2; J: TRBJ2-1; CDR3: CASMASGYNEQFF; DNA: TGCGCCAGCATGGCTAGCGGGTACAATGAGCAGTTCTTC
V: TRBV28; size: .; D: .; J: TRBJ1-1; CDR3: CASSTLLDRTLNTEAFF; DNA: TGTGCCAGCAGTACCCTCCTTGACAGGACATTGAACACTGAAGCTTTCTTT
V: TRBV6-5; size: few; D: TRBD1; J: TRBJ1-2; CDR3: CASSYSDPYRGNYGYTF; DNA: TGTGCCAGCAGTTACTCCGACCCGTACAGGGGTAACTATGGCTACACCTTC
V: TRBV6-5; size: few; D: TRBD1; J: TRBJ2-5; CDR3: CASSGQGETQYF; DNA: TGTGCCAGCAGCGGACAGGGAGAGACCCAGTACTTC
V: TRBV12-3/TRBV12-4; size: .; D: .; J: TRBJ2-1; CDR3: CASSFEGVPYNEQFF; DNA: TGTGCCAGCAGCTTTGAGGGGGTTCCCTACAATGAGCAGTTCTTC
V: TRBV5-4; size: .; D: TRBD1; J: TRBJ2-2; CDR3: CASSLAGTGGYFTGELFF; DNA: TGTGCCAGCAGCTTGGCCGGAACAGGGGGCTACTTCACCGGGGAGCTGTTTTTT
V: TRBV7-9; size: .; D: TRBD1; J: TRBJ1-4; CDR3: CASSLGRGINEKLFF; DNA: TGTGCCAGCAGCCTGGGCAGGGGGATCAATGAAAAACTGTTTTTT
V: TRBV7-6; size: few; D: TRBD1; J: TRBJ2-1; CDR3: CASSPDRGPEQFF; DNA: TGTGCCAGCAGCCCCGACAGGGGCCCTGAGCAGTTCTTC
V: TRBV12-3/TRBV12-4; size: .; D: .; J: TRBJ1-2; CDR3: CASIGAGARGYTF; DNA: TGTGCCAGCATTGGAGCGGGGGCGCGGGGCTACACCTTC
V: TRBV6-2/TRBV6-3; size: once; D: TRBD2; J: TRBJ2-1; CDR3: CASSWIAGAYNEQFF; DNA: TGTGCCAGCAGTTGGATAGCGGGGGCCTACAATGAGCAGTTCTTC
V: TRBV7-9; size: .; D: TRBD1; J: TRBJ1-5; CDR3: CASSLAFGTVSNQPQHF; DNA: TGTGCCAGCAGCTTAGCGTTTGGGACAGTGAGCAATCAGCCCCAGCATTTT
V: TRBV7-2; size: few; D: .; J: TRBJ1-3; CDR3: CASSLRSGAYSGNTIYF; DNA: TGTGCCAGCAGCTTAAGGTCTGGGGCCTACTCTGGAAACACCATATATTTT
V: TRBV12-3/TRBV12-4; size: .; D: TRBD1; J: TRBJ1-1; CDR3: CASSSGTVNTEAFF; DNA: TGTGCCAGCAGTTCTGGGACAGTGAACACTGAAGCTTTCTTT
V: TRBV27; size: .; D: .; J: TRBJ1-2; CDR3: CASSSDHQSGYTF; DNA: TGTGCCAGCAGTTCGGACCATCAGTCTGGCTACACCTTC
V: TRBV4-3; size: few; D: .; J: TRBJ2-3; CDR3: CASSQEETDTQYF; DNA: TGCGCCAGCAGCCAAGAAGAAACAGATACGCAGTATTTT
V: TRBV9; size: .; D: .; J: TRBJ1-4; CDR3: CASSLPGEKLFF; DNA: TGTGCCAGCAGCCTCCCTGGCGAAAAACTGTTTTTT
V: TRBV20-1; size: many; D: TRBD2; J: TRBJ2-7; CDR3: CSARPSGGPSYEQYF; DNA: TGCAGTGCTAGACCTAGCGGGGGGCCTTCCTACGAGCAGTACTTC
V: TRBV4-1; size: .; D: .; J: TRBJ1-1; CDR3: CASSQDWQEAFF; DNA: TGCGCCAGCAGCCAAGACTGGCAAGAAGCTTTCTTT
V: TRBV7-2; size: few; D: TRBD2; J: TRBJ2-7; CDR3: CASNLFPAGGRLEQYF; DNA: TGTGCCAGCAACTTATTCCCAGCGGGGGGGCGTCTCGAGCAGTACTTC
V: TRBV7-9; size: few; D: TRBD2; J: TRBJ2-3; CDR3: CASSFPSGEGHSSTDTQYF; DNA: TGTGCCAGCAGCTTCCCCTCGGGGGAGGGGCACTCTAGCACAGATACGCAGTATTTT
V: TRBV7-8; size: many; D: .; J: TRBJ1-5; CDR3: CASSQLGQPQHF; DNA: TGTGCCAGCAGCCAGCTAGGTCAGCCCCAGCATTTT
V: TRBV6-2/TRBV6-3; size: .; D: .; J: TRBJ1-1; CDR3: CASSSIIGDTEAFF; DNA: TGTGCCAGCAGCTCAATCATAGGCGACACTGAAGCTTTCTTT
V: TRBV27; size: few; D: .; J: TRBJ2-7; CDR3: CASSAPRSSYEQYF; DNA: TGTGCCAGCAGTGCCCCCCGGTCCTCCTACGAGCAGTACTTC
V: TRBV11-2; size: .; D: .; J: TRBJ2-4; CDR3: CASNRGLGDKNIQYF; DNA: TGTGCCAGCAACCGAGGCCTCGGAGACAAAAACATTCAGTACTTC
V: TRBV7-2; size: .; D: .; J: TRBJ2-5; CDR3: CASSLKTGPSSGTQYF; DNA: TGTGCCAGCAGCTTAAAGACTGGTCCCTCAAGCGGGACCCAGTACTTC
V: TRBV12-3/TRBV12-4; size: few; D: TRBD1; J: TRBJ1-6; CDR3: CASGTTGANGPLHF; DNA: TGTGCCAGCGGTACCACAGGGGCTAATGGGCCCCTCCACTTT
V: TRBV7-9; size: few; D: .; J: TRBJ2-3; CDR3: CASSGLEGGLRDTQYF; DNA: TGTGCCAGCAGCGGCCTAGAGGGGGGGCTTAGAGATACGCAGTATTTT
V: TRBV30; size: .; D: .; J: TRBJ1-6; CDR3: CAWSMGVMYSPLHF; DNA: TGTGCCTGGAGTATGGGGGTAATGTATTCACCCCTCCACTTT